The 29 T cell receptor beta chains reported below all come from one sample, sequenced in a study of response to subunit inactivated influenza vaccine. TCRdb reprocessed the RT-PCR reads via MiXCR and lists one record per CDR3 protein. This sample has about 700,000 distinct CDR3 sequences; about 15% occur once, and the top ten carry roughly 6.4%. The sample in question was PBMCs from blood, obtained approximately 15 days before vaccination. The receptors stem from a man aged 50 to 59 who received an inactivated influenza vaccine.

This clonotype was seen only a few times. CDR3 coding DNA: TGTGCCAGCAGCCAAAATCGGGGATGGGGACCAGATACGCAGTATTTT. Translation: CASSQNRGWGPDTQYF. This rearrangement joins TRBV14 to TRBJ2-3, with D possibly called TRBD1 or TRBD2 (5 bases each). The CDR3 is 16 amino acids. The V end was cut by 2 bases, the J end by 4 bases, with 16 bases between. Germline V CDR1 and CDR2: SGHDN, FVKESK.

This sequence joins TRBV2 and TRBJ2-2, with 10 bases aligning to TRBD2. CDR1 and CDR2 from the germline V gene are SNHLY and FYNNEI. The length of the CDR3 is 16 residues. The ends lost 4 bases at V and 4 bases at J; junction bases unmatched: 6. CDR3 DNA sequence: TGTGCCAGCAGTGCAGCGGGAGGGCCGGGCACCGGGGAGCTGTTTTTT. It translates to CASSAAGGPGTGELFF.

V gene TRBV12-3 or TRBV12-4 combines with J gene TRBJ2-2; 8 nucleotides line up with TRBD1. After removal of 10 bases from V and 4 bases from J, the junction contained 5 bases not matched to a gene. This CDR3 has 13 residues. In DNA form, the CDR3 reads TGTGCCACCAGGACAGGGAGCACCGGGGAGCTGTTTTTT. The encoded protein is CATRTGSTGELFF.

The gene calls are TRBV29-1 and TRBJ2-1; D remains unclear. Germline-derived CDR1 and CDR2 are SQVTM and ANQGSEA. The germline V and J ends were trimmed by 3 bases and 4 bases, with 7 bases remaining between them. The CDR3 consists of 12 residues. CDR3 sequence reads: CSVDPDYNEQFF. Written as DNA, the CDR3 is TGCAGCGTTGATCCCGATTACAATGAGCAGTTCTTC.

This clonotype was seen at least ten times. V usage is TRBV29-1 and J usage is TRBJ2-3, with 10 bases lining up with TRBD1. This CDR3 is 14 amino acids long. J was trimmed by 3 bases and V by 8 bases; bases with no gene match: 8. The V gene's germline CDR1 is SQVTM and CDR2 ANQGSEA. CDR3 sequence (DNA): TGCAGCACCTCGACAGGGGGCGGGACAGATACGCAGTATTTT. Encoded protein: CSTSTGGGTDTQYF.

This clonotype was counted many times. The genes are TRBV4-2 and TRBJ2-5, with a possible D match to TRBD1 (6 bases). V was clipped by 3 bases and J by 5 bases, with 16 bases between them. The germline CDR1 and CDR2 sequences are LGHNA and YNFKEQ. The CDR3 consists of 15 residues. CDR3 sequence reads: CASSQESGRGETQYF. DNA for the CDR3: TGTGCCAGCAGCCAGGAAAGCGGCAGGGGTGAGACCCAGTACTTC.

This clonotype was detected a few times. The genes are TRBV7-9 and TRBJ1-1; perhaps TRBD1 as D (6 bases). The germline CDR1 and CDR2 sequences are SEHNR and FQNEAQ (reference sequence). V was trimmed by 5 bases and J by 4 bases, leaving 17 bases between them. There are 15 residues in the CDR3. CDR3 DNA: TGTGCCAGCAGCCAAGTACAGGGCGACGGCACTGAAGCTTTCTTT. Protein: CASSQVQGDGTEAFF.

This chain joins TRBV5-1 and TRBJ2-5; 8 nucleotides line up with TRBD2. Unmatched junction bases numbered 9, after V lost 1 base and J lost 4 bases. CDR3 size: 16 residues. Germline lookup yields CDR1 SGHRS and CDR2 YFSETQ. The chain's CDR3 is CASSLQPGRAVETQYF. For the CDR3, the DNA is TGCGCCAGCAGCTTGCAACCCGGGAGGGCCGTAGAGACCCAGTACTTC.

The J gene is TRBJ2-1, the V gene TRBV6-1; TRBD2 matches 9 bases. The CDR3 totals 16 residues. Germline V gene data show CDR1 as MNHNS and CDR2 as SASEGT. V gave up 6 bases and J gave up 9 bases; unmatched junction bases: 15. The CDR3 loop is CASRVASGVKTSEQFF. In DNA, the CDR3 is TGTGCCAGCAGGGTTGCTAGCGGGGTAAAGACTAGTGAGCAGTTCTTC.

This clonotype turned up a few times. The rearrangement joins TRBV27 to TRBJ2-7; 8 bases map to TRBD2. Losses at the gene ends were 4 bases for V and 3 bases for J; bases not matched to a gene: 17. In germline, CDR1 is MNHEY, CDR2 SMNVEV (reference sequence). This CDR3 spans 18 amino acids. The CDR3 DNA is TGTGCCAGCAGTTCCCTGGGATTGCCAGCGGGAGAACGCTACGAGCAGTACTTC. Protein sequence: CASSSLGLPAGERYEQYF.

The rearrangement links TRBV19 to TRBJ2-1, with 8 bases lining up with TRBD2. J lost 4 bases, V lost 0 bases, and 2 bases had no gene match. The V gene's germline CDR1 is LNHDA and CDR2 SQIVND (reference sequence). The CDR3 has 15 amino acids. CDR3 in amino acids: CASSIEAGEYNEQFF. CDR3 nucleotide sequence: TGTGCCAGTAGTATAGAAGCGGGAGAGTACAATGAGCAGTTCTTC.

The V gene is TRBV6-1, the J gene TRBJ2-2; 10 bases fit TRBD1. V was clipped by 6 bases and J by 4 bases; unmatched bases: 11. CDR3 length equals 17 residues. Germline CDR1 and CDR2: MNHNS and SASEGT. CDR3: CASSRARQGAGTGELFF. DNA of the CDR3: TGTGCCAGCAGCCGAGCCCGACAGGGGGCAGGCACCGGGGAGCTGTTTTTT.

The V and J genes are TRBV20-1 and TRBJ2-5; TRBD1 matches at 7 bases. The germline V gene encodes CDR1 DFQATT and CDR2 SNEGSKA (reference sequence). V lost 3 bases, J lost 4 bases, and 8 bases stayed unmatched. The CDR3 consists of 14 residues. CDR3 region: CSASWGQPLETQYF. CDR3 in DNA: TGCAGTGCTAGTTGGGGACAGCCTCTAGAGACCCAGTACTTC.

This clonotype has more than one count but fewer than ten. The chain is built from TRBV10-3 and TRBJ2-5; 9 positions match TRBD1. Germline V gene sequence: CDR1 ENHRY, CDR2 SYGVKD. The CDR3 runs to 14 residues. After removal of 3 bases from V and 5 bases from J, the junction contained 4 bases not matched to a gene. The CDR3 sequence is CAISDYRGRETQYF. The CDR3 region has the DNA TGTGCCATCAGTGACTACAGGGGGCGGGAGACCCAGTACTTC.

In its sample, this clonotype was seen a few times. CDR3 amino acids: CASYQNYGYTF. CDR3 coding DNA: TGTGCCAGCTACCAGAATTATGGCTACACCTTC. The chain is built from TRBV6-2 or TRBV6-3 and TRBJ1-2; D is undetermined. The CDR3 runs 11 residues. V lost 8 bases and J lost 5, with 9 bases in between. Germline V gene data show CDR1 as MNHEY and CDR2 as SVGEGT.

The rearrangement uses TRBV7-2 and TRBJ2-5, with D possibly TRBD2 on 5 matching bases. Germline assignment: CDR1 SGHTA and CDR2 FQGNSA. The CDR3 is made up of 15 amino acids. V was shortened by 2 bases and J by 4 bases, with 14 bases between the two germline ends. The CDR3 DNA sequence: TGTGCCAGCAGCTTAACTTCTGGCGCGGGAGAGACCCAGTACTTC. This translates into CASSLTSGAGETQYF.

This chain links TRBV20-1 with TRBJ1-5; TRBD1 matches 8 bases. This CDR3 comprises 13 residues. The V segment lost 6 bases and the J segment 6 bases; nucleotides outside the gene matches: 7. CDR1 is DFQATT, CDR2 SNEGSKA, per germline (reference sequence). CDR3 sequence (DNA): TGCAGTGCCAAGGGACAGGAGGGTCAGCCCCAGCATTTT. Translation gives CSAKGQEGQPQHF.

CDR3 coding DNA: TGTGCCAGCAGCTTAGCGGGGCAGGGGGCGGGTGAGCAGTTCTTC. It encodes CASSLAGQGAGEQFF. The chain uses TRBV7-2 and TRBJ2-1; 8 bases fit TRBD1. CDR1 is SGHTA, CDR2 FQGNSA, per germline. The CDR3 totals 15 residues. V shed 0 bases and J 9 bases; nucleotides not matched to a gene: 7. Full variable domain (remainder filled in from reference TRBV7-2 and TRBJ2-1): GAGVSQSPSNKVTEKGKDVELRCDPISGHTALYWYRQSLGQGLEFLIYFQGNSAPDKSGLPSDRFSAERTGGSVSTLTIQRTQQEDSAVYLCASSLAGQGAGEQFFGPGTRLTVL.

The rearrangement joins TRBV12-3 or TRBV12-4 to TRBJ2-1; the match to TRBD1 covers 10 bases. This CDR3 comprises 14 residues. V shed 8 bases, J shed 2 bases, and the junction held 3 bases outside the gene matches. The CDR3 nucleotides read TGTGCCAGCGCGGGACAGGGGACCTACAATGAGCAGTTCTTC. This translates into CASAGQGTYNEQFF.

The sample holds many counts of this clonotype. The chain is built from TRBV4-1 and TRBJ1-6; tentative D call: TRBD1 (5 bases). V was cut by 6 bases and J by 5 bases, with 8 bases left in between. Germline CDR1 reads MGHRA; CDR2 reads YSYEKL. The CDR3 spans 13 residues. DNA of the CDR3: TGCGCCAGCAGTGACAGAAATAATTCACCCCTCCACTTT. Its translation: CASSDRNNSPLHF.

V is TRBV20-1 and J is TRBJ1-1; unclear D gene. The CDR3 is 12 residues long. Germline values: CDR1 DFQATT, CDR2 SNEGSKA (reference sequence). V lost 2 bases, J lost 6 bases, and 10 bases lay in between. CDR3 protein: CSARQDPPEAFF. The CDR3 DNA reads TGCAGTGCTAGACAGGATCCCCCTGAAGCTTTCTTT.

The chain has TRBV7-2 and TRBJ2-3; 15 bases fit TRBD2. The CDR3 covers 17 residues. Germline V gives CDR1 SGHTA, CDR2 FQGNSA. V was pared by 3 bases and J by 2 bases, with 3 bases of the junction left unmatched. CDR3 amino acids: CASSLGLAGGYTDTQYF. The CDR3 nucleotides read TGTGCCAGCAGCTTGGGACTAGCGGGAGGCTACACAGATACGCAGTATTTT.

The V gene is TRBV20-1, the J gene TRBJ1-5, with 8 bases matching TRBD1. Germline loops: CDR1 DFQATT, CDR2 SNEGSKA (reference sequence). The CDR3 sequence is 13 residues long. V trimming: 6 bases; J trimming: 7 bases; junction bases outside the gene matches: 8. The CDR3 protein is CSASPGGRQPQHF. The CDR3 DNA reads TGCAGTGCATCCCCAGGGGGCCGGCAGCCCCAGCATTTT.

This clonotype was detected a few times. The chain recombines TRBV12-3 or TRBV12-4 with TRBJ1-4, with TRBD1 as a possible D gene (6 bases). The CDR3 loop spans 15 amino acids. Trimming removed 6 bases from V and 1 base from J, with 12 bases in between. The CDR3 spells CASRPTGLTNEKLFF. The CDR3, as DNA: TGTGCCAGCAGGCCTACAGGGTTAACTAATGAAAAACTGTTTTTT.

About this clonotype itself: One junction end does not reproduce the germline sequence, and a read error may be involved. The CDR3 DNA reads TGTGCCATCAGTTTTAGGGCAGGGGGTACGGGAGACATTCAGTACTTC. Amino acid sequence: CAISFRAGGTGDIQYF. The gene calls are TRBV12-3 or TRBV12-4 and TRBJ2-4; possibly TRBD1 for D (7 bases). CDR3 length equals 16 residues.

The chain carries TRBV4-3 and TRBJ2-7; D unresolved. The germline CDR1 and CDR2 sequences are LGHNA and YSLEER. The V gene lost 1 base and the J gene lost 0 bases, with 10 bases spanning the gap. The CDR3 length is 15 residues. As DNA, the CDR3 is TGCGCCAGCAGCCAAGGGTGGACGGTCTCCTACGAGCAGTACTTC. Translated: CASSQGWTVSYEQYF.

In this sample, this clonotype turned up a few times. The chain employs TRBV14 and TRBJ2-5; D call uncertain. In germline, CDR1 is SGHDN, CDR2 FVKESK. Trimming removed 4 bases at V and 1 base at J, with 10 bases between. This CDR3 has 14 residues. CDR3 in amino acids: CASSPLIGQETQYF. As DNA, the CDR3 is TGTGCCAGCAGCCCCTTAATCGGCCAAGAGACCCAGTACTTC.

Only a few counts were recorded for this clonotype. The rearrangement joins TRBV27 to TRBJ2-5; D is possibly TRBD2 (7 bases). This CDR3 region has 16 residues. Trimming took off 8 bases at V and 4 bases at J, with 23 bases between the two ends. Germline loops: CDR1 MNHEY, CDR2 SMNVEV (reference sequence). The CDR3 bases are TGTGCCAGCGCATCGACCCCGGGGGGCCGATTAGAGACCCAGTACTTC. This gives the protein CASASTPGGRLETQYF.

Of note for this clonotype: A single base separates this from a much larger clone, so it may be a read error. The chain is built from TRBV28 and TRBJ1-2; D gene ambiguous. The CDR3 is made up of 13 amino acids. The germline V gene has CDR1 MDHEN and CDR2 SYDVKM. Trimming took off 9 bases at V and 2 bases at J, with 13 bases between the two ends. The CDR3 sequence: CARRIPGNYGYTF. The CDR3 DNA reads as TGTGCCAGGAGAATACCGGGAAACTATGGCTACACCTTC.